This section outlines one T cell receptor (beta chain) sequence together with its context. The entry originates in a study of blood T cell repertoires in COVID-19. The assay was immunoSEQ multiplex PCR, and TCRdb's table has in-frame clones only and misses some. The sample contains 200,000 to 250,000 clones, 70% to 90% of which appear only once. This CDR3 comprises 16 residues. The junction had 9 bases not matched to a gene; V was cut back by 2 bases and J by 5 bases. CDR1 SGHAT and CDR2 FQNNGV come from the germline V gene. The origin of this receptor is a woman in her forties or fifties in a cohort exposed to, infected with or recovered from COVID-19 (not recorded which). Sequencing used PBMCs or T cells enriched from blood (not recorded which). The chain combines TRBV11-2 with TRBJ2-5; TRBD2 aligns across 9 bases. The DNA for the CDR3 is TGTGCCAGCAGCTTATACGGGCGGGGGGGCCGTGAGACCCAGTACTTC. This encodes CASSLYGRGGRETQYF.